A selection of T cell receptor beta chains follows, all from one sample in a study of T cell changes during pregnancy in multiple sclerosis. Repertoires were generated with immunoSEQ multiplex PCR, while TCRdb's copy carries only in-frame clones and drops some. The data hold tens of thousands of clones, with under 95% observed a single time. The input for sequencing was peripheral blood, taken after pregnancy. The origin of the receptors is a female donor with multiple sclerosis, enrolled in a pregnancy study. CDR3s leave out the opening cysteine and the closing phenylalanine or tryptophan.

v_gene	len	j_gene	CDR3aa
TRBV19	15	TRBJ2-5	ASSIGADRGLLETQY
TRBV5-1	14	TRBJ2-7	ASSLGVSDVSYEQY
TRBV19	12	TRBJ2-3	ASSPTGGLGTQY
TRBV19	13	TRBJ2-1	ASSIAASANNEQF
TRBV2	11	TRBJ2-7	ASISGQGLEQY
TRBV28	12	TRBJ1-1	ASSSGQGVGEAF
TRBV7-9	14	TRBJ1-4	ASSRDRGATNEKLF
TRBV5-1	14	TRBJ2-1	ASSSTSGSSYNEQF
TRBV7-9	13	TRBJ2-7	ASGKTSGGTYEQY
TRBV28	10	TRBJ1-5	ASSLADQPQH
TRBV7-3	14	TRBJ2-3	ASSPLGGGGTDTQY
TRBV27	12	TRBJ1-5	ASGWDRGSQPQH
TRBV6-1	11	TRBJ1-2	ASSEEGNYGYT
TRBV6-6	9	TRBJ1-1	AIGMNTEAF
TRBV6-1	11	TRBJ1-1	ASKGARGTEAF
TRBV7-2	12	TRBJ2-1	ASSSGTSPNEQF
TRBV25-1	9	TRBJ2-1	ASSELIEQF